This T cell receptor (beta chain) stems from a study of blood T cell repertoires in COVID-19. About the research overall: COVID-19 samples from acute and convalescent phases originated in the United States, Italy and Spain. The analysed material was cDNA or gDNA that came from T cells, B-cell-depleted T cells, or PBMCs.

In this sample, this clone turned up once. In the original analysis: From reference gene primer amplification, estimates of nucleated cell counts were derived. TCRdb's copy holds only in-frame clones and misses some; the assay was immunoSEQ multiplex PCR. V and J calls and clone size follow that table, whereas D and trimming were derived from the DNA. The sample lists hundreds of thousands of clones, roughly 85% occurring once. This CDR3 is built from 13 residues. Germline CDR1 KGHSH, CDR2 LQKENI. V was clipped by 3 bases and J by 8 bases, with 13 bases between them. What was sequenced was peripheral blood. This receptor was obtained from a man aged 35 to 55 with acute or convalescent COVID-19. The chain joins TRBV18 to TRBJ1-1, with D uncertain. CDR3 sequence reads: CASSPSLGSEAFF. Here the CDR3 DNA reads TGTGCCAGCTCACCCTCCTTGGGCTCGGAAGCTTTCTTT.